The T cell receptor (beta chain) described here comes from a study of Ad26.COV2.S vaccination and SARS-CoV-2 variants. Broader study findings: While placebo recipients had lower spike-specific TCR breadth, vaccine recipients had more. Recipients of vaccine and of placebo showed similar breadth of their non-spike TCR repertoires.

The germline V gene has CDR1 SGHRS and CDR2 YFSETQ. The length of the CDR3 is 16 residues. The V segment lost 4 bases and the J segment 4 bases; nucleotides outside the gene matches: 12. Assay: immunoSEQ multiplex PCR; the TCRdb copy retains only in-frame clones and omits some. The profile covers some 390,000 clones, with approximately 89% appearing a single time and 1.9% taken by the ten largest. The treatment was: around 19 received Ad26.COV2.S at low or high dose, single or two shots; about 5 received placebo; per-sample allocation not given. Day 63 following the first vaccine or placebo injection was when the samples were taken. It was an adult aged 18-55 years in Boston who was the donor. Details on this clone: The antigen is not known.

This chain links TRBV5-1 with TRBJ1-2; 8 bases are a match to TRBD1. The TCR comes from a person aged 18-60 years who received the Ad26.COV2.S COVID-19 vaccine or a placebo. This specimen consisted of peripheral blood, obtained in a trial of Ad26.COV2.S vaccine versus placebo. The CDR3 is CASSHDPRQGTYGYTF. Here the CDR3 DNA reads TGCGCCAGCAGCCACGACCCAAGACAGGGGACCTATGGCTACACCTTC.